These 7 T cell receptor beta chains share one sample of origin, sequenced in a study of T cell changes during pregnancy in multiple sclerosis. The data were produced by immunoSEQ multiplex PCR, yet TCRdb's version contains in-frame clones alone and is incomplete. The data show approximately 74,000 clones, with 70% to 90% seen just once and approximately 3.3% held by the top ten. The sequences come from peripheral blood, collected before pregnancy. All receptors come from a female donor with multiple sclerosis, enrolled in a pregnancy study.

This rearrangement joins TRBV18 to TRBJ1-1; D unresolved. This CDR3 has 15 residues. Germline lookup yields CDR1 KGHSH and CDR2 LQKENI. V lost 2 bases and J lost 0, with 10 bases in between. CDR3 coding DNA: TGTGCCAGCTCACCAAGGAGCGCATTGAACACTGAAGCTTTCTTT. Translated, it gives CASSPRSALNTEAFF.

The V and J genes are TRBV14 and TRBJ2-1; D perhaps matches TRBD2 (5 bases). Trimming shortened V by 4 bases and J by 0 bases, and 10 bases separated the two germline ends. Germline values: CDR1 SGHDN, CDR2 FVKESK. The CDR3 loop spans 15 amino acids. CDR3 in DNA: TGTGCCAGCAGCCCAAGGACTGGCTCCTACAATGAGCAGTTCTTC. Translated: CASSPRTGSYNEQFF.

V usage is TRBV27 and J usage is TRBJ2-7; D is perhaps TRBD2 (6 bases). V lost 5 bases, J lost 5 bases, and 13 bases lay in between. Germline CDR1 MNHEY, CDR2 SMNVEV (reference sequence). The CDR3 is 13 amino acids. For the CDR3, the DNA is TGTGCCAGCAGTCCACTAGCTGCCGACGAGCAGTACTTC. Translated, it gives CASSPLAADEQYF.

The chain employs TRBV6-5 and TRBJ1-1; D perhaps matches TRBD1 (6 bases). The CDR3 length is 11 residues. Trimming stripped 2 bases from V and 9 bases from J, with 7 bases between. Germline CDR1 MNHEY, CDR2 SVGAGI. CDR3 region: CASSYRDKAFF. DNA for the CDR3: TGTGCCAGCAGTTACCGGGACAAAGCTTTCTTT.

V is TRBV7-9 and J is TRBJ1-3, with unresolved D. The germline CDR1 and CDR2 sequences are SEHNR and FQNEAQ (reference sequence). V lost 1 base to trimming and J lost 2 bases, with 12 bases between them. This CDR3 has 16 residues. Here the CDR3 reads CASSLVLTETGNTIYF. The CDR3 DNA sequence: TGTGCCAGCAGCTTAGTTTTGACGGAGACTGGAAACACCATATATTTT.

The chain joins TRBV25-1 to TRBJ1-5; 7 nucleotides match TRBD1. This CDR3 has 15 amino acids. Germline V lookup: CDR1 MGHDK, CDR2 SYGVNS. The V segment lost 3 bases and the J segment 4 bases; nucleotides outside the gene matches: 6. The CDR3 loop is CASSEAGTENQPQHF. Here the CDR3 DNA reads TGTGCCAGCAGTGAGGCCGGGACAGAGAATCAGCCCCAGCATTTT.

The rearrangement uses TRBV6-5 and TRBJ2-1, with 7 bases lining up with TRBD1. Germline lookup yields CDR1 MNHEY and CDR2 SVGAGI. The CDR3 contains 14 residues. V lost 4 bases to trimming and J lost 10 bases; unmatched junction nucleotides: 10. The CDR3 loop reads CASSFLGGRSEQFF. CDR3 bases: TGTGCCAGCAGTTTTCTAGGGGGCCGGTCGGAGCAGTTCTTC.